This T cell receptor (beta chain) was observed in a study of shared clonotypes between healthy human individuals. Here immunoSEQ multiplex PCR was the method, and the copy in TCRdb shows in-frame clones only, minus some. Of roughly 1,500,000 clones detected, approximately 98.5% appear once; the ten largest clones hold about 0.34%. Looked up from germline, CDR1 is KGHSH and CDR2 is LQKENI. Trimming removed 3 bases from V and 1 base from J; junction bases left unmatched: 4. The CDR3 extends over 16 amino acids. The sequenced sample was naive CD4+ T cells sorted from blood. The subset denotes: CD45RA+ positively selected. This sequence was found in a man younger than 45 in good health. The chain employs TRBV18 and TRBJ2-2, with 8 bases fitting TRBD2. The CDR3 DNA follows: TGTGCCAGCTCACCGTTCACTAGCGGGAACACCGGGGAGCTGTTTTTT. Its translation is CASSPFTSGNTGELFF. The full variable domain, with the rest looked up from reference TRBV18 and TRBJ2-2, is NAGVMQNPRHLVRRRGQEARLRCSPMKGHSHVYWYRQLPEEGLKFMVYLQKENIIDESGMPKERFSAEFPKEGPSILRIQQVVRGDSAAYFCASSPFTSGNTGELFFGEGSRLTVL.